This passage covers 29 T cell receptor beta chains from one sample sequenced in a study of blood T cell repertoires in COVID-19. Measured with immunoSEQ multiplex PCR; TCRdb has only the in-frame clones, and not every one. This table has some 150,000 clones, approximately 90% appearing once. Sequencing was carried out using peripheral blood. The receptors here all came from a woman between 50 and 59 years old with active or convalescent COVID-19.

This clone was recorded only once. The genes are TRBV7-2 and TRBJ1-2; 8 positions match TRBD1. V shed 5 bases, J shed 4 bases, and the junction held 6 bases outside the gene matches. The length of the CDR3 is 14 residues. Germline loops: CDR1 SGHTA, CDR2 FQGNSA. The CDR3 loop is CASSLQGGLYGYTF. In DNA, the CDR3 is TGTGCCAGCAGCCTACAGGGGGGACTCTATGGCTACACCTTC.

The J gene is TRBJ1-5, the V gene TRBV19; TRBD1 matches 7 bases. The CDR3 sequence is 18 residues long. With V trimmed by 5 bases and J by 7 bases, 20 bases remained unmatched. CDR1 and CDR2 (germline): LNHDA, SQIVND (reference sequence). CDR3 region: CASSLFPGTVGRPQPQHF. The CDR3 bases are TGTGCCAGTAGTCTTTTCCCAGGGACAGTCGGGAGACCGCAGCCCCAGCATTTT.

V usage is TRBV5-4 and J usage is TRBJ2-3, with D hard to call. The CDR3 runs 13 residues. The V gene's germline CDR1 is SGHNT and CDR2 YYREEE (reference sequence). Trimming stripped 3 bases from V and 0 bases from J, with 5 bases between. The CDR3 protein is CASSSKSTDTQYF. For the CDR3, the DNA is TGTGCCAGCAGCTCCAAAAGCACAGATACGCAGTATTTT.

The table lists this clone with a few counts. V and J are TRBV28 and TRBJ1-4, with a weak D call TRBD1 (6 bases). The CDR3 length is 15 residues. Germline lookup yields CDR1 MDHEN and CDR2 SYDVKM. Trimming left V 6 bases short and J 5 bases short, with 16 bases between. This CDR3 is CASSAGGAGNEKLFF. The CDR3 coding sequence is TGTGCCAGCAGCGCCGGGGGGGCGGGGAATGAAAAACTGTTTTTT. Based on the CDR3 plus reference TRBV28 and TRBJ1-4, the full variable domain is DVKVTQSSRYLVKRTGEKVFLECVQDMDHENMFWYRQDPGLGLRLIYFSYDVKMKEKGDIPEGYSVSREKKERFSLILESASTNQTSMYLCASSAGGAGNEKLFFGSGTQLSVL.

This chain joins TRBV7-9 and TRBJ2-7, with 11 bases lining up with TRBD2. CDR1 is SEHNR and CDR2 is FQNEAQ in the germline V gene (reference sequence). The CDR3 loop spans 16 amino acids. V was clipped by 0 bases and J by 4 bases; unmatched bases: 5. The CDR3, as DNA: TGTGCCAGCAGCTTAGCGGCTAGCGGGGGGAAGTACGAGCAGTACTTC. Translation gives CASSLAASGGKYEQYF.

This clone has only a few counts. CDR3 sequence: CASSIDGGHAFF. CDR3 nucleotides: TGTGCCAGTAGTATAGACGGGGGGCACGCTTTCTTT. The chain is built from TRBV19 and TRBJ1-1; tentatively, D is TRBD1 (6 bases). CDR3 length equals 12 residues. The germline V and J ends were trimmed by 0 bases and 11 bases, with 10 bases remaining between them. Germline-derived CDR1 and CDR2 are LNHDA and SQIVND (reference sequence). The full variable domain, with the rest looked up from reference TRBV19 and TRBJ1-1, is DGGITQSPKYLFRKEGQNVTLSCEQNLNHDAMYWYRQDPGQGLRLIYYSQIVNDFQKGDIAEGYSVSREKKESFPLTVTSAQKNPTAFYLCASSIDGGHAFFGQGTRLTVV.

The J gene is TRBJ1-1, the V gene TRBV19; maybe TRBD1 (6 bases). Germline V lookup: CDR1 LNHDA, CDR2 SQIVND (reference sequence). This CDR3 contains 18 residues. V lost 4 bases and J lost 0, with 21 bases in between. In DNA form, the CDR3 reads TGTGCCAGTAGTAGGTCAGGGGAGGGGGTCGGAATGAACACTGAAGCTTTCTTT. Translation gives CASSRSGEGVGMNTEAFF. The full variable domain, rest sourced from reference TRBV19 and TRBJ1-1, is DGGITQSPKYLFRKEGQNVTLSCEQNLNHDAMYWYRQDPGQGLRLIYYSQIVNDFQKGDIAEGYSVSREKKESFPLTVTSAQKNPTAFYLCASSRSGEGVGMNTEAFFGQGTRLTVV.

The gene calls are TRBV12-3 or TRBV12-4 and TRBJ1-6; D is unresolved. Between the trimmed V and J ends, which lost 3 bases and 12 bases, there was a span of 12 bases. The CDR3 is 13 amino acids. The CDR3 DNA reads TGTGCCAGCAGTTTGGGCAGCCCCTTACCCCTCCACTTT. As protein: CASSLGSPLPLHF.

The chain combines TRBV6-5 with TRBJ1-3; 7 bases line up with TRBD1. The CDR3 is 16 residues long. Germline V gives CDR1 MNHEY, CDR2 SVGAGI. Losses at the gene ends were 4 bases for V and 2 bases for J; bases not matched to a gene: 8. CDR3 coding DNA: TGTGCCAGCAGTTTCGGACAGGAAGGGACTGGAAACACCATATATTTT. It specifies CASSFGQEGTGNTIYF.

V is TRBV6-2 or TRBV6-3 and J is TRBJ2-3, with 7 positions matching TRBD1. Germline-derived CDR1 and CDR2 are MNHEY and SVGEGT. The CDR3 covers 14 residues. V dropped 7 bases and J dropped 3; count of bases not matched to a gene: 7. This chain's CDR3 is CASTPGQTTDTQYF. The CDR3 DNA is TGTGCCAGCACCCCGGGACAGACGACAGATACGCAGTATTTT.

The rearrangement joins TRBV12-3 or TRBV12-4 to TRBJ2-3; D uncertain. There are 13 residues in the CDR3. Trimming removed 6 bases from V and 1 base from J, with 8 bases in between. CDR3 bases: TGTGCCAGCAGGCCAGGCGGCACAGATACGCAGTATTTT. It yields the protein CASRPGGTDTQYF.

This sequence joins TRBV4-3 and TRBJ1-1, with D perhaps matching TRBD1 (6 bases). The germline V and J ends were trimmed by 2 bases and 1 base, with 8 bases remaining between them. CDR3 length: 14 amino acids. The germline gives CDR1 LGHNA, CDR2 YSLEER. CDR3 DNA: TGCGCCAGCAGCCAACGGGGGGCGAACACTGAAGCTTTCTTT. Translated: CASSQRGANTEAFF.

The chain couples TRBV7-3 to TRBJ2-7, with a weak D call TRBD1 (5 bases). With 1 base removed from V and 5 bases from J, the gap between germline ends came to 15 bases. The CDR3 totals 15 residues. Germline V gene lookup returns CDR1 SGHTA and CDR2 FQGTGA. Here the CDR3 DNA reads TGTGCCAGCAGCTTAAATCCGCAGGGTATCCACGAGCAGTACTTC. Protein sequence: CASSLNPQGIHEQYF.

The V gene is TRBV27, the J gene TRBJ1-1; 7 bases align to TRBD1. The CDR3 is 15 residues long. J lost 5 bases, V lost 5 bases, and 11 bases had no gene match. Germline CDR1 is MNHEY and CDR2 is SMNVEV (reference sequence). CDR3 nucleotide sequence: TGTGCCAGCAGTACCTACAGGGGAAGCGGGACTGAAGCTTTCTTT. It encodes CASSTYRGSGTEAFF.

The V and J genes are TRBV2 and TRBJ1-2; 9 bases are a match to TRBD1. The junction had 5 bases not matched to a gene; V was cut back by 5 bases and J by 4 bases. The length of the CDR3 is 14 residues. Germline lookup yields CDR1 SNHLY and CDR2 FYNNEI. The CDR3 region is CASSPGQGSYGYTF. The CDR3, as DNA: TGTGCCAGCAGTCCGGGACAGGGATCCTATGGCTACACCTTC. Combining the CDR3 with reference TRBV2 and TRBJ1-2 gives the whole variable domain EPEVTQTPSHQVTQMGQEVILRCVPISNHLYFYWYRQILGQKVEFLVSFYNNEISEKSEIFDDQFSVERPDGSNFTLKIRSTKLEDSAMYFCASSPGQGSYGYTFGSGTRLTVV.

V usage is TRBV5-6 and J usage is TRBJ2-1, with TRBD2 matching over 9 bases. The CDR3 extends over 18 amino acids. With 2 bases clipped from V and 0 bases from J, the junction kept 9 bases outside the gene matches. Germline CDR1 is SGHDT and CDR2 is YYEEEE. The CDR3 spells CASSFIAGAYSSYNEQFF. In DNA, the CDR3 is TGTGCCAGCAGCTTTATAGCGGGGGCCTATTCCTCCTACAATGAGCAGTTCTTC.

This rearrangement joins TRBV28 to TRBJ1-1; D gene uncertain. V was shortened by 5 bases and J by 5 bases, with 15 bases between the two germline ends. Germline-derived CDR1 and CDR2 are MDHEN and SYDVKM. This CDR3 contains 14 residues. CDR3 in amino acids: CASSPGDRSTEAFF. CDR3 DNA sequence: TGTGCCAGCAGTCCCGGAGACCGGTCTACTGAAGCTTTCTTT.

The count of this clone is one. J is TRBJ2-7 and V is TRBV5-1; the D gene is possibly TRBD1 (6 bases). The germline V gene has CDR1 SGHRS and CDR2 YFSETQ. The CDR3 runs to 13 residues. V dropped 3 bases and J dropped 7 bases, with 14 bases sitting between them. This CDR3 reads CASSSETGLEQYF. The CDR3 DNA reads as TGCGCCAGCAGCTCCGAGACAGGTTTGGAGCAGTACTTC.

The chain links TRBV30 to TRBJ1-6, with D tentatively TRBD1 (5 bases). The germline V and J ends were trimmed by 2 bases and 4 bases, with 15 bases remaining between them. The CDR3 contains 16 residues. From germline, CDR1 is GTSNPN and CDR2 SVGIG (reference sequence). The CDR3 spells CAWSLLGLSYNSPLHF. The CDR3 DNA follows: TGTGCCTGGAGTCTCCTGGGACTTTCTTATAATTCACCCCTCCACTTT.

The J gene is TRBJ1-5, the V gene TRBV7-8; tentatively, D is TRBD1 (5 bases). Per the germline V gene, CDR1 is SGHVS and CDR2 is FQNEAQ. Trimming took 2 bases from V and 3 from J, leaving 20 bases between them. The CDR3 contains 18 residues. This CDR3 reads CASSLYPTLTGFNQPQHF. CDR3 nucleotide sequence: TGTGCCAGCAGCTTATATCCGACTCTTACAGGCTTCAATCAGCCCCAGCATTTT.

This clone has only one observation. V gene TRBV7-6 combines with J gene TRBJ1-1; D may be TRBD1 (5 bases). There are 15 residues in the CDR3. V was shortened by 5 bases and J by 2 bases, with 15 bases between the two germline ends. The germline V gene encodes CDR1 SGHVS and CDR2 FNYEAQ. The CDR3 region is CASSQMGQGNTEAFF. The DNA for the CDR3 is TGTGCCAGCAGCCAAATGGGGCAGGGAAACACTGAAGCTTTCTTT.

The V and J genes are TRBV7-2 and TRBJ2-3, with TRBD1 matching 12 bases. There are 15 residues in the CDR3. Germline V gene data show CDR1 as SGHTA and CDR2 as FQGNSA. V gave up 5 bases and J gave up 7 bases; unmatched junction bases: 7. CDR3 DNA sequence: TGTGCCAGCAGCCCTCCGGGACAGGGGGCCAATACGCAGTATTTT. This gives the protein CASSPPGQGANTQYF.

The chain links TRBV19 to TRBJ1-2, with no clear D. The germline V gene encodes CDR1 LNHDA and CDR2 SQIVND (reference sequence). Trimming stripped 10 bases from V and 6 bases from J, with 18 bases between. The CDR3 consists of 13 residues. The CDR3: CATAGGKDHGYTF. CDR3 bases: TGTGCCACTGCAGGCGGGAAGGACCATGGCTACACCTTC.

The DNA of the CDR3 is TGTGCCAGCAGTTTCGGTCTAGGGGGCGTAAGTGTAAAACTGTTTTTT. It codes for CASSFGLGGVSVKLFF. The chain is built from TRBV28 and TRBJ1-4; TRBD1 matches at 7 bases. V shed 3 bases and J 10 bases; nucleotides not matched to a gene: 14. CDR1 is MDHEN and CDR2 is SYDVKM in the germline V gene. This CDR3 has 16 amino acids.

The chain has TRBV29-1 and TRBJ1-1; D is unresolved. Trimming removed 4 bases from V and 1 base from J, with 10 bases in between. The CDR3 length is 13 residues. Germline V gives CDR1 SQVTM, CDR2 ANQGSEA. DNA for the CDR3: TGCAGCGTTGTGAGGGTGCAGAACACTGAAGCTTTCTTT. This translates into CSVVRVQNTEAFF.

The chain uses TRBV4-3 and TRBJ1-6; maybe TRBD1 (6 bases). CDR1 and CDR2 from the germline V gene are LGHNA and YSLEER. Between the trimmed V and J ends, which lost 0 bases and 13 bases, there was a span of 16 bases. This CDR3 has 15 residues. The DNA of the CDR3 is TGCGCCAGCAGCCAAGATGGGGGAGGGGGGTCCCCCCTCCACTTT. Translated: CASSQDGGGGSPLHF.

This clone was counted a single time. J is TRBJ1-2 and V is TRBV7-9; 12 positions agree with TRBD1. The V gene's germline CDR1 is SEHNR and CDR2 FQNEAQ (reference sequence). There are 16 residues in the CDR3. Germline trimming cut 2 bases from V and 7 bases from J; bases unmatched to any gene: 8. CDR3 sequence (DNA): TGTGCCAGCAGCTTATGGGACAGGGGGCGCGTGGGTGGCTACACCTTC. Encoded protein: CASSLWDRGRVGGYTF.

The chain couples TRBV7-6 to TRBJ1-1; TRBD1 matches 10 bases. The CDR3 runs 13 residues. CDR1 and CDR2 (germline): SGHVS, FNYEAQ. The V gene end was trimmed by 5 bases and the J gene end by 4 bases; junction bases not matched to a gene: 1. CDR3 in amino acids: CASSRTGGTEAFF. CDR3 coding DNA: TGTGCCAGCAGCCGGACAGGGGGCACTGAAGCTTTCTTT.

The chain uses TRBV19 and TRBJ1-1; 7 bases agree with TRBD1. The CDR3 spans 14 residues. Germline CDR1 and CDR2: LNHDA and SQIVND (reference sequence). The junction had 7 bases not matched to a gene; V was cut back by 1 base and J by 8 bases. The DNA for the CDR3 is TGTGCCAGTAGTATAGCAGGGGGTGTAGGAGAAGCTTTCTTT. This gives the protein CASSIAGGVGEAFF.